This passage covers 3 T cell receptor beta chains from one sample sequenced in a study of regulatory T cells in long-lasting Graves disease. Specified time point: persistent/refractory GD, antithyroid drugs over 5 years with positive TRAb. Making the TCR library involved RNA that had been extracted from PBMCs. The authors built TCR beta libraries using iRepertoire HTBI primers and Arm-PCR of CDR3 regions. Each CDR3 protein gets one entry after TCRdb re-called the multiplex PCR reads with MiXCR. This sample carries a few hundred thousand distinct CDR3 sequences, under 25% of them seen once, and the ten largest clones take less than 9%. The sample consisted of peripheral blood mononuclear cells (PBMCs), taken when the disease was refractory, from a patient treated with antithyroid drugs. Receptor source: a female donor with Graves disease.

The CDR3 DNA follows: TGTGCCAGCACCCAAGGGATGGGCTACGAGCAGTACTTC. This sequence encodes CASTQGMGYEQYF. This sequence joins TRBV7-8 and TRBJ2-7; no clear D gene. The length of the CDR3 is 13 residues. CDR1 and CDR2 (germline): SGHVS, FQNEAQ. Deletions cut 7 bases from V and 3 bases from J, with 13 bases between.

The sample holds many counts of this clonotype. The CDR3 loop is CASTDPGVNQPQHF. The CDR3 nucleotides read TGTGCCAGCACCGACCCAGGAGTCAATCAGCCCCAGCATTTT. The chain has TRBV28 and TRBJ1-5; D remains unclear. Germline CDR1 MDHEN, CDR2 SYDVKM. Trimming removed 7 bases at V and 3 bases at J, with 13 bases between. CDR3 length: 14 amino acids.

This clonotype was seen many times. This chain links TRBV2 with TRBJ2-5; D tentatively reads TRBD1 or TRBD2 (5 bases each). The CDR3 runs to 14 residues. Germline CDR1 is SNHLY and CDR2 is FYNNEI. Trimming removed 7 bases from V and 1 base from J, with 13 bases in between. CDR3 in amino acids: CASNPTGAQETQYF. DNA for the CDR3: TGTGCCAGCAACCCCACCGGGGCCCAAGAGACCCAGTACTTC.